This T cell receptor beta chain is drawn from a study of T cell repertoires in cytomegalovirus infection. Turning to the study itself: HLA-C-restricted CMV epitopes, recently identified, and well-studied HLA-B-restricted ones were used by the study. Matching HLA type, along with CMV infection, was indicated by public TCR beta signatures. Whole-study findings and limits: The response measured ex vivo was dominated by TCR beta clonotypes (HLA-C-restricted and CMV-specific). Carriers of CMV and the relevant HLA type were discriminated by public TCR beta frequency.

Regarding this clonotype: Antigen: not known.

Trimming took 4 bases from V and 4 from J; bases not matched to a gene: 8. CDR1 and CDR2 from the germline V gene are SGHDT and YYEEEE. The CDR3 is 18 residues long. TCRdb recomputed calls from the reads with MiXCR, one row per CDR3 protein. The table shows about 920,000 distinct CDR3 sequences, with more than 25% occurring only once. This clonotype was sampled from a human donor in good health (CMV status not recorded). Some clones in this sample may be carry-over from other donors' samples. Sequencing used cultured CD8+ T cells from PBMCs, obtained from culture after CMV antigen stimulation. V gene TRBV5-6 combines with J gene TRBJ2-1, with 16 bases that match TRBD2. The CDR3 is CASSDTGTSGGVYNEQFF. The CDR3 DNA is TGTGCCAGCAGCGATACCGGGACTAGCGGGGGGGTGTACAATGAGCAGTTCTTC.